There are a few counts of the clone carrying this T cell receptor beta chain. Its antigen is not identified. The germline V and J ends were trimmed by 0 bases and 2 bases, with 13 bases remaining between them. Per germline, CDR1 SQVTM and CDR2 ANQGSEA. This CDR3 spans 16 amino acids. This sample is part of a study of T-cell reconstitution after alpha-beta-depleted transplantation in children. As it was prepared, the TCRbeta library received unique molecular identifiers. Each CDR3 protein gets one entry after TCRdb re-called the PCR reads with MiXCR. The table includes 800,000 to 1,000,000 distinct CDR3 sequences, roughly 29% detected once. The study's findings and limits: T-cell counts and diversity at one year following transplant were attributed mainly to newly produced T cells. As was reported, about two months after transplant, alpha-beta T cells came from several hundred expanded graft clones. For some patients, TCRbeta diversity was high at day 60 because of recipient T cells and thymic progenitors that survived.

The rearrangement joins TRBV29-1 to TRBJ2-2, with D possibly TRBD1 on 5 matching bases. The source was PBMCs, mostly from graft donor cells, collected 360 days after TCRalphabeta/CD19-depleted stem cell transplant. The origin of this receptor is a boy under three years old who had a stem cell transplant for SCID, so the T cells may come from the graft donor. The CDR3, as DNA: TGCAGCGTTGAAGAACCCGGGCAGGGTAACACCGGGGAGCTGTTTTTT. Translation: CSVEEPGQGNTGELFF.